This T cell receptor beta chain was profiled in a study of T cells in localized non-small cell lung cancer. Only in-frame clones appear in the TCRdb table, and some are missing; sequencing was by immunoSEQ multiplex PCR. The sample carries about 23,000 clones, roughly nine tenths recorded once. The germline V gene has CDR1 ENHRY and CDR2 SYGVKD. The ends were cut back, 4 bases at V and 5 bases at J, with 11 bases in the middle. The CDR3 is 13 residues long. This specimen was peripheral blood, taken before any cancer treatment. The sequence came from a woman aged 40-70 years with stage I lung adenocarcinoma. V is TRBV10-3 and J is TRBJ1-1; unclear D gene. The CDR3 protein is CAISGSTGTEAFF. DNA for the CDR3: TGTGCCATCAGTGGCTCAACGGGGACTGAAGCTTTCTTT.